The present entry profiles one T cell receptor (beta chain) with its context. Its antigen remains unidentified. These data come from a study of beta chain features in type 1 diabetes. General observations from the study: Within each of all four CD4+ subsets, Type 1 diabetes patients had TCRB CDR3s that were moderately but significantly shorter.

What was sequenced were expressed TCRB transcripts, since all of the isolated RNA had been reverse transcribed. Repertoires were generated with immunoSEQ multiplex PCR, while TCRdb's copy carries only in-frame clones and drops some. This sample has hundreds of thousands of clones, with roughly an eighth found just once. The CDR3 is 14 residues long. Germline CDR1 is MNHNY and CDR2 is SVGAGI (reference sequence). The ends were cut back, 6 bases at V and 5 bases at J, with 16 bases in the middle. This TCR was recovered from a man aged 18 to 30 with type 1 diabetes. The chain carries TRBV6-6 and TRBJ2-5; perhaps TRBD2 as D (5 bases). Input material: naive CD4+ T cells from blood. CDR3 nucleotides: TGTGCCAGCAGACCTTCACTAGAGCGGGAGACCCAGTACTTC. This gives the protein CASRPSLERETQYF.